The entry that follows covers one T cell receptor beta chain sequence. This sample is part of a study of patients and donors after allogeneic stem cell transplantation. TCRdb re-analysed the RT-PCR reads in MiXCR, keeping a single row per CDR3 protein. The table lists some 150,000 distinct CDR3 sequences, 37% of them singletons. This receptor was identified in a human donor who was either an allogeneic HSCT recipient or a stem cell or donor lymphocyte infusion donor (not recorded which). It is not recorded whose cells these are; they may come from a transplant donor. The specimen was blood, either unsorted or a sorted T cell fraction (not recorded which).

The CDR3 sequence is CASGLTGKAQFF. In DNA form, the CDR3 reads TGTGCTAGTGGTTTGACAGGGAAGGCCCAGTTCTTC. This chain uses TRBV12-5 with TRBJ2-5, with D maybe TRBD1 (6 bases). The J call may be in error: the DNA end matches TRBJ2-1 better. Looked up from germline, CDR1 is LGHNT and CDR2 is FRNRAP. This CDR3 has 12 residues.